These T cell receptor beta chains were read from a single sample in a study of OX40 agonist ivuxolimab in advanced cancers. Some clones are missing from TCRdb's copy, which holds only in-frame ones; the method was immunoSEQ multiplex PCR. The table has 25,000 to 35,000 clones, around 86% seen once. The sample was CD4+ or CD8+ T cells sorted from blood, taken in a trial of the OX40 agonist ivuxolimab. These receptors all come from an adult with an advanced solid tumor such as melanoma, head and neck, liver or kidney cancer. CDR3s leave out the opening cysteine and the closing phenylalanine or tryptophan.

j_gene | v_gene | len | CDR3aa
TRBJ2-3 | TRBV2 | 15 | ASSEADLTGRAGTQY
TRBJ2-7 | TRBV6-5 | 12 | ASSYSGSIPEQY
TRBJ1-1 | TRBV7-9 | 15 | ASSRRGGGEVNTEAF
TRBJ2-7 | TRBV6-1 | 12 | ASSEALSVYEQY
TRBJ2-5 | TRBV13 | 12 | ASSSAGFRETQY
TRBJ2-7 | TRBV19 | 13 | ASSITSGQGAEQY
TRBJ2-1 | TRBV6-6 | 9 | ASRIALEQF
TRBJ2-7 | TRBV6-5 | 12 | ASSPGLAGYEQY
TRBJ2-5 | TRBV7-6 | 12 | ASSPDILIETQY
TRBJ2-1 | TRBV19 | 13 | ASSSVVGGGGEQF
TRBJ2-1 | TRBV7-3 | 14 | ASSSARSGDYNEQF
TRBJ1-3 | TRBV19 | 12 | ASSAVGDGNTIY
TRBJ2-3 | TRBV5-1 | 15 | ASGGGLAGFGVDTQY
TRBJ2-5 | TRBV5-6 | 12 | ASSLSRFQETQY
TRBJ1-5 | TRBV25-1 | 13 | ASSSTSGARQPQH
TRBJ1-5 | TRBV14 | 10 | ASSQGGGPQH
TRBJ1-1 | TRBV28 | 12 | ATAIGRENTEAF
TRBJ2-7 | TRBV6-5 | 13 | ASSYLSGRAYEQY
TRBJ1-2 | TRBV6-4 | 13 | ASSAGPRGDEGYT
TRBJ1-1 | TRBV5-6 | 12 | ASSFVVSNTEAF
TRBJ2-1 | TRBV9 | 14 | ASSLTWREGRNEQF
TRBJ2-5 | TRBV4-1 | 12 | ASSQEGTVETQY